This TCR beta chain is drawn from a study of CD8 T cells in ankylosing spondylitis. TCRdb reprocessed the 5' RACE reads via MiXCR and lists one record per CDR3 protein. The sample has 200,000 to 250,000 distinct CDR3 sequences, about a quarter seen once; the top ten hold more than 6.5%. Of note for this clonotype: The antigen remains undetermined.

This CDR3 comprises 17 residues. Trimming removed 6 bases from V and 8 bases from J, with 26 bases in between. CDR1 and CDR2 (germline): SNHLY, FYNNEI. General observations from the study: A motif of 8 or 9 highly homologous TCR beta variants was seen as apparently characteristic of ankylosing spondylitis blood. Significant enrichment of disease-linked clones was reportedly seen in matched ankylosing spondylitis synovial fluid.

The rearrangement links TRBV2 to TRBJ2-1; perhaps TRBD2 as D (6 bases). The sequence derives from a male donor with ankylosing spondylitis or in good health (not recorded which). The sample taken for sequencing was blood, either unsorted or a sorted T cell fraction (not recorded which). The CDR3 nucleotides read TGTGCCAGCAGGCCCCCCGGTCTAGCGAACGACCCCCATGAGCAGTTCTTC. Encoded protein: CASRPPGLANDPHEQFF.